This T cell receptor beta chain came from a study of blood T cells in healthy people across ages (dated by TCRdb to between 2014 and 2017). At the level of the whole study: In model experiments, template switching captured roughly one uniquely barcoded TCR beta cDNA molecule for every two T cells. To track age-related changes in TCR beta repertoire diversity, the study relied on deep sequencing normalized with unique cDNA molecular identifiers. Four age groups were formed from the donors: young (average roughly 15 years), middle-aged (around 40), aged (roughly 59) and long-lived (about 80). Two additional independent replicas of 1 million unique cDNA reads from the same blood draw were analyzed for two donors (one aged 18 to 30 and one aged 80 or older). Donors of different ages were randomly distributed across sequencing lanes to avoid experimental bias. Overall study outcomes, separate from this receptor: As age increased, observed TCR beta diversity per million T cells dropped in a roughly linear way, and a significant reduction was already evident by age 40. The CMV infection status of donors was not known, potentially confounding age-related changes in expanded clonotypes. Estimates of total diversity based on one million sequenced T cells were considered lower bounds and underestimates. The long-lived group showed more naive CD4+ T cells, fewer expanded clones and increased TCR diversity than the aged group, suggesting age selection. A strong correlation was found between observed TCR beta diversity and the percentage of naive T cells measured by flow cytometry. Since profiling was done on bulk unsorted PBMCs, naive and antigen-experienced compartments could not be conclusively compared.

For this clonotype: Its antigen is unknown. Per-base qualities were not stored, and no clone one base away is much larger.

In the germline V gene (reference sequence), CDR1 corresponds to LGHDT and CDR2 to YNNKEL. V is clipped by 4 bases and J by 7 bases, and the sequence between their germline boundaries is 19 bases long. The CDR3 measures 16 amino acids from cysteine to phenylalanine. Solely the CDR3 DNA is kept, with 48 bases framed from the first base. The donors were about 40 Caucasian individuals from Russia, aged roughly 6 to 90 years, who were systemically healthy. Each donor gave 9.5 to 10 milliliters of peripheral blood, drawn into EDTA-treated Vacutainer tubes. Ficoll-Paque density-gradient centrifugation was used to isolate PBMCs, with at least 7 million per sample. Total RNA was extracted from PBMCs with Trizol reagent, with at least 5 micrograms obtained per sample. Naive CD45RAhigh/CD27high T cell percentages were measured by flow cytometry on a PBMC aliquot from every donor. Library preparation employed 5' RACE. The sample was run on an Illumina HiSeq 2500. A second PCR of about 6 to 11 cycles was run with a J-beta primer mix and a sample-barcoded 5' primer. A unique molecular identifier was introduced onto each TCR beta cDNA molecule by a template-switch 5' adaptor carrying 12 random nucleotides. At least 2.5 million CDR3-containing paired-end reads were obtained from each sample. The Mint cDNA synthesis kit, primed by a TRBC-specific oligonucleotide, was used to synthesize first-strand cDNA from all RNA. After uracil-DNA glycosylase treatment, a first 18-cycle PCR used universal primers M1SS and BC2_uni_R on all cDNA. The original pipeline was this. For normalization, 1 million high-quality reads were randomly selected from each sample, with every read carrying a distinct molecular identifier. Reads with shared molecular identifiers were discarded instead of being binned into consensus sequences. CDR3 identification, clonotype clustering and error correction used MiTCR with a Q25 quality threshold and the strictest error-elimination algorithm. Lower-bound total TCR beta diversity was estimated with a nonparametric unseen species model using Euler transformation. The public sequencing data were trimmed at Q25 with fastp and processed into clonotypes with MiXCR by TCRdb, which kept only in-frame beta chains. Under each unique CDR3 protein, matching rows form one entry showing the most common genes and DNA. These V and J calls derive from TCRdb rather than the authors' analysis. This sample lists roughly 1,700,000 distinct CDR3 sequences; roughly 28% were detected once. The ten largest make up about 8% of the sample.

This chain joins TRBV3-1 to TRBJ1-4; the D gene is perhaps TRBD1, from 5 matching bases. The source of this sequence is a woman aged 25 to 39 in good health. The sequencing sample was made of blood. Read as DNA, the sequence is TGTGCCAGCAGCCTCGAGGGGCCTAACGTCGGTGAAAAACTGTTTTTT. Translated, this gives CASSLEGPNVGEKLFF.